The 8 T cell receptor beta chains in this list originate from one sample, sequenced in a study of vaccination and CD4 T cells after COVID-19. Scientists ran DNA taken from cultured CD4+ T cells through the Oncomine TCR Beta short-read assay for sequencing. TCRdb used MiXCR to reprocess the PCR reads, holding one entry per CDR3 protein. The sample records about 19,000 distinct CDR3 sequences, 20% to 25% being singletons. Stated treatment: roughly 10-day PBMC culture with coronavirus spike peptide pools or control peptides (ViraFEST assay). These receptors' antigens are unknown. The sample consisted of cultured CD4+ T cells from blood. The source is a human donor with COVID-19.

J is TRBJ1-4 and V is TRBV6-1; D is uncertain. V was shortened by 8 bases and J by 5 bases, with 21 bases between the two germline ends. Germline V CDR1 and CDR2: MNHNS, SASEGT. CDR3 size: 16 residues. CDR3 nucleotides: TGTGCCAGCCGCAACACCGGATCTCCGGTGAATGAAAAACTGTTTTTT. Translated: CASRNTGSPVNEKLFF.

V usage is TRBV18 and J usage is TRBJ1-2, with D unclear. The CDR3 has 15 residues. V dropped 3 bases and J dropped 2 bases, with 13 bases sitting between them. Germline assignment: CDR1 KGHSH and CDR2 LQKENI. The CDR3 DNA is TGTGCCAGCTCACCTGACGGATTAGCAAACTATGGCTACACCTTC. Translated, it gives CASSPDGLANYGYTF.

In this sample, this clonotype turned up a few times. V usage is TRBV21-1 and J usage is TRBJ2-7; the table's D gene call, TRBD1, was not cross checked with the DNA. TRBV21-1 is tagged as a pseudogene. The CDR3 runs 16 residues. CDR3 in amino acids: CASSTSRDVSSYEQYF. The CDR3 DNA follows: TGTGCCAGCAGCACCTCCCGGGACGTCAGCTCCTACGAGCAGTACTTC.

V usage is TRBV27 and J usage is TRBJ2-7; possible D gene TRBD2, 6 bases. The CDR3 spans 17 residues. V was clipped by 0 bases and J by 2 bases, with 17 bases between them. Germline values: CDR1 MNHEY, CDR2 SMNVEV (reference sequence). The CDR3 is CASSLSLQRAQTYEQYF. The CDR3 DNA follows: TGTGCCAGCAGTTTATCCCTCCAGCGGGCCCAGACCTACGAGCAGTACTTC.

The table lists this clonotype with a few counts. The chain links TRBV20-1 to TRBJ2-2, with a weak D call TRBD2 (7 bases). V gave up 6 bases and J gave up 4 bases, with 15 bases separating them. The CDR3 spans 14 residues. Germline-derived CDR1 and CDR2 are DFQATT and SNEGSKA (reference sequence). CDR3 sequence reads: CSALGGPITGELFF. The DNA for the CDR3 is TGCAGTGCCCTGGGGGGGCCAATCACCGGGGAGCTGTTTTTT.

This clonotype was seen only a few times. This sequence joins TRBV5-1 and TRBJ2-3; TRBD2 agrees at 10 bases. V shed 1 base and J 1 base; nucleotides not matched to a gene: 3. This CDR3 contains 16 residues. Germline lookup yields CDR1 SGHRS and CDR2 YFSETQ. The CDR3: CASSLPGTSGTDTQYF. CDR3 coding DNA: TGCGCCAGCAGCTTGCCCGGGACTAGCGGCACAGATACGCAGTATTTT.

The rearrangement uses TRBV11-2 and TRBJ2-2, with 8 bases that match TRBD1. Germline CDR1 and CDR2: SGHAT and FQNNGV. J lost 3 bases, V lost 1 base, and 4 bases had no gene match. This CDR3 spans 16 amino acids. This chain's CDR3 is CASSLGRTGHTGELFF. The CDR3 nucleotides read TGTGCCAGCAGCTTAGGGAGGACAGGGCACACCGGGGAGCTGTTTTTT.

This chain uses TRBV19 with TRBJ2-3; 7 positions match TRBD2. Germline trimming cut 3 bases from V and 6 bases from J; bases unmatched to any gene: 3. Germline V CDR1 and CDR2: LNHDA, SQIVND (reference sequence). The CDR3 is made up of 13 amino acids. CDR3 DNA sequence: TGTGCCAGTAGTATGACTAGCCTGGATACGCAGTATTTT. Translating gives CASSMTSLDTQYF.